This T cell receptor beta chain was sequenced for a study of shared T cell receptors in the human thymus (dated by TCRdb to about 2021). As for the study more broadly: The study examined how self-reactive, shared T-cell receptor alpha chains are generated in the human thymus.

CDR3 length: 15 amino acids, cysteine to phenylalanine. The sequence is cut down to CDR3 DNA, 45 bases in frame from base 1. Trimming leaves V shorter by 6 bases and J shorter by 5 bases, with the junction holding 8 bases beyond the gene matches. The germline V gene (reference sequence) supplies CDR1 SEHNR and CDR2 FQNEAQ. The receptor library was made with the immunoSEQ multiplex PCR assay. Here the immuneACCESS table is served through TCRdb, limited to in-frame sequences with V and J called. Missing clones are a known gap in these copies; in checked studies unresolved V genes cover under half, and the rest lacks a known reason. Recorded for this sample are about 660,000 clones; more than 70% of them occurred a single time. The ten largest clones take up roughly 0.0087% of the sample. Concerning this clone: The specificity of this receptor is unknown. No much larger clonotype is one base removed from it; base qualities were not supplied.

These data are also associated with another study on human thymus T cells. The second study reports: The donors were immunologically healthy infants in Finland who had open corrective cardiac surgery for congenital heart defects. Thymus tissue was obtained as surgical resects removed during corrective cardiac surgery. Both the thymic and the peripheral blood repertoires appeared to show biased V and J gene segment usage. According to the related research, thymic TCR repertoires were highly overlapping among unrelated individuals. The study described the TCR alpha and beta repertoires in under 10 infant thymus samples and a handful of matching peripheral blood samples. Donor ages ranged from about 6 to 250 days, and the cohort comprised six or seven male and two female infants. After being mechanically released from the tissue, thymocytes were kept at -70 degrees C in pellets of about 8.5-30 million cells. A QIAsymphony instrument was used to extract genomic DNA from frozen cell pellets. TCRB and TCRAD loci were amplified from a standardized quantity of quality-controlled genomic DNA using the immunoSEQ multiplex PCR assay. Amplicons spanned the V(D)J region at a length sufficient to cover the CDR3 and identify V and J genes. The commercial immunoSEQ service was used to sequence amplicons on an Illumina platform. Primer bias and sequencing errors were corrected as previously described, and TCRAD and TCRB definitions were based on the IMGT database. The repertoires were analysed using immunoSEQ Analyzer 3.0 and VDJTools for basic statistics, V/J segment usage, diversity estimates, rarefaction and pairwise overlap. Chao1, ChaoE, Efron-Thisted, Shannon and inverse Simpson indices were used to estimate diversity, which was also estimated on datasets down-sampled to the smallest sample. Repertoire overlap was assessed by strict matching of CDR3 nucleotide sequence, V gene and J gene, and clustering was done by Jaccard-based multidimensional scaling. On average, thymus samples yielded 800,000 or so unique TCRB clonotypes, whereas blood samples yielded some 92,000.

This chain joins TRBV7-9 to TRBJ2-2; 8 of the junction bases match TRBD2. This TCR was sampled from a boy in the first two years of life with a congenital heart defect. Donor details come from another sample of the same person, matched by shared clones. Sequencing input: thymocytes. The CDR3 here reads CASRTQGLVTGELFF. The DNA sequence reads TGTGCCAGCAGAACTCAGGGACTAGTAACCGGGGAGCTGTTTTTT.